Sequencing of this TCR beta chain was carried out in a study of CD8+ T cells in alopecia areata. This CDR3 has 18 amino acids. V lost 4 bases, J lost 2 bases, and 8 bases stayed unmatched. Germline lookup yields CDR1 MGHDK and CDR2 SYGVNS. RNA was extracted and reverse transcribed into cDNA as the sequencing template. Data came from immunoSEQ multiplex PCR; TCRdb stores just in-frame clones and leaves some out. The table shows hundreds of thousands of clones, with roughly 57% occurring only once. The chain combines TRBV25-1 with TRBJ2-3, with TRBD2 identical over 14 bases. The sample consisted of CD4+ T cells sorted from blood, taken at week 0. This clonotype originated in a human donor with alopecia areata. The DNA for the CDR3 is TGTGCCAGCAGTGCGGGACTAGCGGGAGCTGTTAACACAGATACGCAGTATTTT. This encodes CASSAGLAGAVNTDTQYF.